What follows is one TCR beta chain and its context. This clonotype showed up many times. This receptor's antigen is unknown. No base-level quality is on record; no much larger clone is a single base apart. Only healthy Caucasian donors were included. Using Miltenyi CD45RO+ enrichment and human naive T-cell isolation kits, memory (CD45RO+) and naive T cells were isolated from PBMC. This record belongs to a study of identical twins listed by TCRdb under 2016. Study-wide context: To test whether fetal clonotypes persist, the study used deep sequencing on TCR alpha and beta repertoires from monozygotic twins, unrelated adults of various ages, and cord blood. To rule out contamination, the twin experiments were replicated at different times with different library preparation protocols.

Overall study results and their limits: Conclusions relied on cross-sectional statistical analysis, since the same donors could not be followed over many years. Abundant cord blood beta clonotypes carried fewer insertions; young adult naive repertoires showed a weaker similar trend, while memory repertoires showed none. In monozygotic twins, recombination models systematically underestimated out-of-frame TCR alpha sharing, but the models matched the sharing seen between unrelated individuals. Compared with coincidental sharing between unrelated individuals, an excess of low generation-probability sequences was observed among out-of-frame TCR alpha sequences shared between twins. Invariant T cells such as MAIT and iNKT could partly confound zero-insertion analyses, although diverse VJ usage argued against such confounding for most clonotypes. In beta out-of-frame sequences, excess twin sharing was weaker, because having fewer shared sequences lowered the signal-to-noise ratio.

In the germline V gene, CDR1 corresponds to SGHRS and CDR2 to YFSETQ. The junction shows trimming of 5 bases on V and 4 bases on J, and the gene matches do not reach 8 bases of it. Measured from the cysteine to the phenylalanine, the CDR3 is 15 residues long. CDR3 DNA is the only sequence kept; it has 45 bases, read in frame from the first base. The library was produced with 5' RACE. Instrument on record: Illumina HiSeq 2000. A universal primer binding site was introduced by template switching, and a unique molecular identifier was present in the final cDNA, enabling accurate counting of TCR cDNA molecules. Specific primers in the conserved constant-segment region were used to synthesize first-strand cDNA for TCR alpha and beta chains. To control for contamination, every cDNA library carried two barcodes: a SMART-Mk sample barcode plus Illumina barcodes. TruSeq adapter sequences, together with Illumina sample barcodes, were added in two successive PCR steps. Sequencing of the TCR alpha and beta cDNA libraries was done on the Illumina HiSeq platform using custom primers. Processing in the source paper ran as follows. MiGEC processed the raw reads to extract unique molecular identifiers, while MiXCR was used to determine the CDR3 positions. Recombination models were inferred per individual with the repgenHMM and IGoR tools using an EM algorithm. Shared clonotypes were analyzed with the tcR package in R, and sharing was normalized by the product of cloneset sizes. Out-of-frame nonproductive sequences were analyzed to study raw recombination free of thymic and clonal selection effects. Through fastp at Q25 and MiXCR, TCRdb rebuilt clones from the public reads, retaining in-frame beta chains. Each entry is one CDR3 protein sequence, shown with its most common DNA and genes. The V and J calls and clone size come from TCRdb's table, not from the authors' own analysis. Counted in this sample were approximately 260,000 distinct CDR3 sequences; around 15% of them appeared once. The ten largest clonotypes hold around 8.3% of the sample.

The V and J genes are TRBV5-1 and TRBJ2-3; TRBD2 agrees with 9 junctional bases. The sequence was collected from a woman aged 18-29 years in good health. The sequencing sample was made of memory (CD45RO+) T cells sorted from blood. Per the publication, the cell subset or site label means: CD45RO+ enriched T cells. The DNA is TGCGCCAGCAGGCCGCCGGGACTAGCATCAGATACGCAGTATTTT. Protein translation: CASRPPGLASDTQYF.